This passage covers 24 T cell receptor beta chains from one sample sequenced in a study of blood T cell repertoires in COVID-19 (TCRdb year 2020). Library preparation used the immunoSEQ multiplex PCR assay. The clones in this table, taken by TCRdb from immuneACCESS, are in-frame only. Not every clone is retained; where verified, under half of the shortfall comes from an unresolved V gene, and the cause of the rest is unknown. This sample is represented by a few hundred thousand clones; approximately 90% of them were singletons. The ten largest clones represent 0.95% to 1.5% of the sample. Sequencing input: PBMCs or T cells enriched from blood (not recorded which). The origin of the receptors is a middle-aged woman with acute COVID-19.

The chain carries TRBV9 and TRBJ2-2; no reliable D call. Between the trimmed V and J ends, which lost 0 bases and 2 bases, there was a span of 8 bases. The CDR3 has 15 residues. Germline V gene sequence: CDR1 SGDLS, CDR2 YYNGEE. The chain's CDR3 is CASSVGPGNTGELFF. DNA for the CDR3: TGTGCCAGCAGCGTAGGCCCGGGTAACACCGGGGAGCTGTTTTTT.

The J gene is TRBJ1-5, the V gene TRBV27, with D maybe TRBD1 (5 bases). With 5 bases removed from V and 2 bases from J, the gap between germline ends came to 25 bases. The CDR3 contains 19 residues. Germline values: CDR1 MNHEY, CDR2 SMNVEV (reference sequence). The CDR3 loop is CASSHQGTGSLAGNQPQHF. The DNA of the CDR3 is TGTGCCAGCAGTCATCAAGGGACGGGCTCTCTAGCGGGCAATCAGCCCCAGCATTTT.

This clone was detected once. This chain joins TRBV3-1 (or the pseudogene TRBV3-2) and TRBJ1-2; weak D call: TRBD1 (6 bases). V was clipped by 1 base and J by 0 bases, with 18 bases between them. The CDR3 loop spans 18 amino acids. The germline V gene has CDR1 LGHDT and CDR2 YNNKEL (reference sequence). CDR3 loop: CASSQGGLQGTANYGYTF. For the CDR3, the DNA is TGTGCCAGCAGCCAAGGAGGGCTACAGGGTACGGCTAACTATGGCTACACCTTC.

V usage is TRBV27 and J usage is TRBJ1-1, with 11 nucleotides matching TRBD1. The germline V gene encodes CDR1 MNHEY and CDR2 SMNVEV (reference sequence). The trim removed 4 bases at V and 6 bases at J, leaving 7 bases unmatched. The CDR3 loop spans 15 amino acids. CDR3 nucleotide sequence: TGTGCCAGCAGTTCAGGAGGACAGGGGGCCGCTGAAGCTTTCTTT. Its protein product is CASSSGGQGAAEAFF.

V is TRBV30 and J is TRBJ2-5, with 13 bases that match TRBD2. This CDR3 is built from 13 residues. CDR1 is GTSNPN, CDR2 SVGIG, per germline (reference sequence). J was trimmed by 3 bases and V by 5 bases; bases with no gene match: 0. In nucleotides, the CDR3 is TGTGCCTGGGGACTAGCGGGAGAAGAGACCCAGTACTTC. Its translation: CAWGLAGEETQYF.

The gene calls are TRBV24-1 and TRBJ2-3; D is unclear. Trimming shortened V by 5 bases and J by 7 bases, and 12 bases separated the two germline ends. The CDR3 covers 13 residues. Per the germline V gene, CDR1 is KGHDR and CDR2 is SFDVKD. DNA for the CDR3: TGTGCCACCAGTGGAATTGGGCTTCATACGCAGTATTTT. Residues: CATSGIGLHTQYF.

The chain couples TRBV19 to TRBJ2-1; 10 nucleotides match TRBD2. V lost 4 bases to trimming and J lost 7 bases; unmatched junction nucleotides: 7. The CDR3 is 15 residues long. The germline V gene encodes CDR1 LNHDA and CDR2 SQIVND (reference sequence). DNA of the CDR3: TGTGCCAGTAGTACACATAGCGGGAGGTGGAATGAGCAGTTCTTC. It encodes CASSTHSGRWNEQFF.

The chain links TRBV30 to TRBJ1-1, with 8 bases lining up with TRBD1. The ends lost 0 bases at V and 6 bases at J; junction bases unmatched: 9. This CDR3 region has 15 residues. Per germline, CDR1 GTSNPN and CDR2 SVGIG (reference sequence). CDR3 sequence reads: CAWSVLGQGRSEAFF. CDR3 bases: TGTGCCTGGAGTGTACTCGGACAGGGACGTTCTGAAGCTTTCTTT.

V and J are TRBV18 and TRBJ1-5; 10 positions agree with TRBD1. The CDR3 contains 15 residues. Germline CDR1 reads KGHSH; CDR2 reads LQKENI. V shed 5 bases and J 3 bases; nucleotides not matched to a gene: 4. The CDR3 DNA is TGTGCCAGCTCAGCCGGGACAGGGGCCAATCAGCCCCAGCATTTT. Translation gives CASSAGTGANQPQHF.

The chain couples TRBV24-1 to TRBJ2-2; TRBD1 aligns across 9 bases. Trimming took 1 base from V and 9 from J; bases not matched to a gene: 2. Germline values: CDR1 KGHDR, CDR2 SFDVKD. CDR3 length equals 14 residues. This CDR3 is CATSDFGTGRELFF. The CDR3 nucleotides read TGTGCCACCAGTGATTTTGGGACAGGGAGGGAGCTGTTTTTT.

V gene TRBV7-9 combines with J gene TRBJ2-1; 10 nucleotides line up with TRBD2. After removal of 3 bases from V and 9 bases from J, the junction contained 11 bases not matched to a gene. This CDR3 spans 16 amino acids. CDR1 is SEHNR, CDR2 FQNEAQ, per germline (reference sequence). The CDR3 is CASSLKGASGGAEQFF. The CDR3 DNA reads TGTGCCAGCAGCTTGAAGGGTGCTAGCGGGGGTGCTGAGCAGTTCTTC.

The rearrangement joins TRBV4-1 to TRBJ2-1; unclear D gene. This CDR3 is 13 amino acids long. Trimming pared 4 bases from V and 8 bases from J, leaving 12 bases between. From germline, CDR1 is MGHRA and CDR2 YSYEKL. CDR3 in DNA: TGCGCCAGCAGCCTGCGGAGAGACGATGAGCAGTTCTTC. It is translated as CASSLRRDDEQFF.

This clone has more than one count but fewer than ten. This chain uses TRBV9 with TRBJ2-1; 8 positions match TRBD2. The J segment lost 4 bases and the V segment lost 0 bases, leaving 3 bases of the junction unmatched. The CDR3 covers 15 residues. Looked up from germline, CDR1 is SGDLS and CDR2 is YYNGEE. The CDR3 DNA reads TGTGCCAGCAGCGTAGCTAGCGGGCTATACAATGAGCAGTTCTTC. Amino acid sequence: CASSVASGLYNEQFF.

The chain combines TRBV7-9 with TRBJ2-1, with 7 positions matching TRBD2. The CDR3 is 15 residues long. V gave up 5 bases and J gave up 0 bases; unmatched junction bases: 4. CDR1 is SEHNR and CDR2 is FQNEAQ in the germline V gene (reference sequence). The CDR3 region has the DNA TGTGCCAGCAGCCGAGCGGGGAGCTCCTACAATGAGCAGTTCTTC. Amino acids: CASSRAGSSYNEQFF.

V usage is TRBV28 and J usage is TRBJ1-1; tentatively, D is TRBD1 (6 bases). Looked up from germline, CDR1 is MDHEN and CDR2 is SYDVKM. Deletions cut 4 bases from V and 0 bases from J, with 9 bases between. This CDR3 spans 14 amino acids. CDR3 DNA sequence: TGTGCCAGCAGTTCCCACAGGGTGAACACTGAAGCTTTCTTT. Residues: CASSSHRVNTEAFF.

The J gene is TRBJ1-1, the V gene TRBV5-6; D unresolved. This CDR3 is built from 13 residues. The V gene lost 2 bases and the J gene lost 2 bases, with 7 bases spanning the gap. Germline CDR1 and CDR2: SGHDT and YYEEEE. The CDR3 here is CASSFYTNTEAFF. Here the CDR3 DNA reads TGTGCCAGCAGCTTTTACACAAACACTGAAGCTTTCTTT. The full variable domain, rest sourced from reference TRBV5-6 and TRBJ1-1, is DAGVTQSPTHLIKTRGQQVTLRCSPKSGHDTVSWYQQALGQGPQFIFQYYEEEERQRGNFPDRFSGHQFPNYSSELNVNALLLGDSALYLCASSFYTNTEAFFGQGTRLTVV.

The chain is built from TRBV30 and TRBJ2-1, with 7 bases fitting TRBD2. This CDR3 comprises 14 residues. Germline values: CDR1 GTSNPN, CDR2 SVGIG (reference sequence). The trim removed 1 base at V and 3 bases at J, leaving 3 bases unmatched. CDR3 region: CAWSEGLVYNEQFF. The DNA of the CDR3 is TGTGCCTGGAGTGAAGGACTAGTCTACAATGAGCAGTTCTTC. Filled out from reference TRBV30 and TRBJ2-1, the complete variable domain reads SQTIHQWPATLVQPVGSPLSLECTVEGTSNPNLYWYRQAAGRGLQLLFYSVGIGQISSEVPQNLSASRPQDRQFILSSKKLLLSDSGFYLCAWSEGLVYNEQFFGPGTRLTVL.

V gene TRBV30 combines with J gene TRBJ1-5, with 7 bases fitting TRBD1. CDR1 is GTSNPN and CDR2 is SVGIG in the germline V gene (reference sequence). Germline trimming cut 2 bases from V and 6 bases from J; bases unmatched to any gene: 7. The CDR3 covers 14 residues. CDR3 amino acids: CAWSRGQEGQPQHF. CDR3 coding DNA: TGTGCCTGGAGTAGAGGACAGGAGGGTCAGCCCCAGCATTTT.

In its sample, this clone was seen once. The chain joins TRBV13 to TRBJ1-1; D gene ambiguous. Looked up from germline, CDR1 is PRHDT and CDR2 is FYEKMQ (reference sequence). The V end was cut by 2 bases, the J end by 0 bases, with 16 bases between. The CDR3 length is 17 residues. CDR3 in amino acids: CASSLSINRGMNTEAFF. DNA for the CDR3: TGTGCCAGCAGCTTAAGTATTAACCGGGGTATGAACACTGAAGCTTTCTTT.

The CDR3 DNA follows: TGCGCCAGCAGCCCGGGACTAGCGGGAGGACTCACAGATACGCAGTATTTT. Translation gives CASSPGLAGGLTDTQYF. V gene TRBV5-1 combines with J gene TRBJ2-3; TRBD2 agrees at 15 bases. The V gene's germline CDR1 is SGHRS and CDR2 YFSETQ. V lost 4 bases and J lost 2; bases outside the gene matches: 5. The CDR3 spans 17 residues.

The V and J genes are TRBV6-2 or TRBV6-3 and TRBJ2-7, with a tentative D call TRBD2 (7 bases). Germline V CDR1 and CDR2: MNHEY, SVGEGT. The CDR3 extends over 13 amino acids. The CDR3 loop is CASNYREGYEQYV. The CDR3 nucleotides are TGTGCCAGCAATTACAGGGAGGGCTACGAGCAGTACGTC.

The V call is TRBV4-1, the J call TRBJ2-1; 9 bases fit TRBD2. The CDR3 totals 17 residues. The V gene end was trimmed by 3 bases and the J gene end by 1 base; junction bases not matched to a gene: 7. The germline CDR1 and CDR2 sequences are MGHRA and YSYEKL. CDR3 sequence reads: CASSHPQTSGSYNEQFF. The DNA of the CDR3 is TGCGCCAGCAGCCATCCCCAGACTAGCGGATCCTACAATGAGCAGTTCTTC.

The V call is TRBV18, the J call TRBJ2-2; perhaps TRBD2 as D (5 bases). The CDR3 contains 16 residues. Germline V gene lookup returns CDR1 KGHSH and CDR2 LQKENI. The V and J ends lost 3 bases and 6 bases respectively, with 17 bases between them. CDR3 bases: TGTGCCAGCTCACCGATGGATGTACGGGGATCCGGGGAGCTGTTTTTT. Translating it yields CASSPMDVRGSGELFF. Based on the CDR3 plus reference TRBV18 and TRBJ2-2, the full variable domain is NAGVMQNPRHLVRRRGQEARLRCSPMKGHSHVYWYRQLPEEGLKFMVYLQKENIIDESGMPKERFSAEFPKEGPSILRIQQVVRGDSAAYFCASSPMDVRGSGELFFGEGSRLTVL.

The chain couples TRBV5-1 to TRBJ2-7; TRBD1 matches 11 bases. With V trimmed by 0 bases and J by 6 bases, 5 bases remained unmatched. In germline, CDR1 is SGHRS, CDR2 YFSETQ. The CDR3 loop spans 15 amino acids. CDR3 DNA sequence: TGCGCCAGCAGCTTGGGGACTGGGACAGGGGGCGAGCAGTACTTC. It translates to CASSLGTGTGGEQYF.